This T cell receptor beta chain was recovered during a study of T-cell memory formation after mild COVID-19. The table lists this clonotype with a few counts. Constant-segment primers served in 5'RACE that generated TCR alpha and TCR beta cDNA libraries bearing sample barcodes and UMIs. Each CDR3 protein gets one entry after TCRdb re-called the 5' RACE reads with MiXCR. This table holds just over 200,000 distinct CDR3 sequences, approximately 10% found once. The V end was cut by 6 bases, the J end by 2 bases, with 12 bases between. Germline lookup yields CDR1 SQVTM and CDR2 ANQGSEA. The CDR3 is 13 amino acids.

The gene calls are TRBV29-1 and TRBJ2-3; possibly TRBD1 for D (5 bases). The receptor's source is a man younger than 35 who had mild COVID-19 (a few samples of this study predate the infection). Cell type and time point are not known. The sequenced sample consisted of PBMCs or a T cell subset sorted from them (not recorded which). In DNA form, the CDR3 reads TGCAGCGTGGGGCCGCGGTTCACAGATACGCAGTATTTT. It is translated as CSVGPRFTDTQYF.